This T cell receptor beta chain is from a study of T cell responses to AZD1222 COVID-19 vaccine. General study points: Donors were mostly white British, more females; clonal diversity possibly underestimated.

As to this clone: Its antigen is not known.

It was second doses at about 4 or about 12 weeks that were pooled. The CDR3 has 15 residues. CDR1 is KGHSH, CDR2 LQKENI, per germline. Losses at the gene ends were 3 bases for V and 7 bases for J; bases not matched to a gene: 5. The table came from immunoSEQ multiplex PCR; TCRdb's copy has only in-frame clones and leaves some out. The sample yields roughly 98,000 clones, 85% to 90% seen once. The material was peripheral blood, obtained 28 days after the second AZD1222 dose. This sequence joins TRBV18 and TRBJ1-6; 8 nucleotides align to TRBD1. The receptor's source is an adult who received the AZD1222 COVID-19 vaccine. The CDR3 loop is CASSPWDRTNSPLHF. The CDR3 DNA follows: TGTGCCAGCTCACCTTGGGACAGGACAAATTCACCCCTCCACTTT.